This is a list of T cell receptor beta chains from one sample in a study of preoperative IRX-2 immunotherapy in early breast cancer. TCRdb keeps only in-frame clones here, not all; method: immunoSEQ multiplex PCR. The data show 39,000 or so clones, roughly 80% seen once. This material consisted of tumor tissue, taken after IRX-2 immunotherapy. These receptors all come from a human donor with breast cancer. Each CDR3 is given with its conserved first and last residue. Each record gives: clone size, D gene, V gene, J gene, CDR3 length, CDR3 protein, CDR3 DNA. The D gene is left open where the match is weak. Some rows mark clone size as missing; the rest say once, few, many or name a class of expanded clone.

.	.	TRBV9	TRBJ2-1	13	CASSQNSGTQQFF	TGTGCCAGCAGCCAAAATTCTGGGACTCAGCAGTTCTTC
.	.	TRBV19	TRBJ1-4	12	CASSPSSRKLFF	TGTGCCAGTAGTCCGTCTAGTAGAAAACTGTTTTTT
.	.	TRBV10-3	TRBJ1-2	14	CAISERQESDGYTF	TGTGCCATCAGTGAGCGACAGGAGTCGGATGGCTACACCTTC
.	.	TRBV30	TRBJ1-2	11	CAWVQRGGYTF	TGTGCCTGGGTGCAGAGGGGTGGCTACACCTTC
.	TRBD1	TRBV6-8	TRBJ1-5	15	CASSGQGAGSRPQHF	TGTGCCAGCAGTGGACAGGGTGCGGGCAGTCGGCCCCAGCATTTT
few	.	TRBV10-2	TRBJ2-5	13	CASSYGEAETQYF	TGCGCCAGCAGTTACGGTGAGGCAGAGACCCAGTACTTC
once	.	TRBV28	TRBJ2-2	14	CANSSRGRTGELFF	TGTGCCAACAGTTCCCGGGGCCGCACCGGGGAGCTGTTTTTT
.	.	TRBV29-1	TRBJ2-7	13	CSVQRQPSGEQYF	TGCAGCGTCCAACGACAGCCTTCGGGCGAGCAGTACTTC
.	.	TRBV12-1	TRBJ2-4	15	CASSLGDRAKNIQYF	TGTGCCAGCAGCTTGGGCGACAGGGCCAAAAACATTCAGTACTTC
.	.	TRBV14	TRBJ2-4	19	CASSQGDSGIAELKNIQYF	TGTGCCAGCAGCCAAGGGGACTCGGGAATAGCGGAGCTGAAAAACATTCAGTACTTC
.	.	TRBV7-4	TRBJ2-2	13	CASSPFGGGELFF	TGTGCCAGCAGTCCTTTTGGCGGCGGGGAGCTGTTTTTT
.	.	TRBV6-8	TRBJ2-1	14	CASSYSRDYNEQFF	TGTGCCAGCAGTTACTCGAGGGACTACAATGAGCAGTTCTTC
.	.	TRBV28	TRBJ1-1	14	CASSLRGRYTRAFF	TGTGCCAGCAGTTTACGGGGCAGGTACACTAGAGCTTTCTTT
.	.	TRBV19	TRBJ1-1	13	CASRSGPNTEAFF	TGTGCCAGTAGGTCGGGCCCGAACACTGAAGCTTTCTTT
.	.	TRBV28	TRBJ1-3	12	CASSRRKNTIYF	TGTGCCAGCAGCCGCCGGAAGAACACCATATATTTT
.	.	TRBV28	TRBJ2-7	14	CASSLVATRGEQYF	TGTGCCAGCAGTTTGGTAGCGACTAGGGGCGAGCAGTACTTC
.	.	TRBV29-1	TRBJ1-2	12	CSVEGAYGGYTF	TGCAGCGTTGAAGGGGCTTATGGGGGCTACACCTTC
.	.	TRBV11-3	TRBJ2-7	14	CASSWAAGDYEQYF	TGTGCCAGCAGCTGGGCAGCAGGGGACTACGAGCAGTACTTC
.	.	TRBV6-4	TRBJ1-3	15	CASSTGIWTGNTIYF	TGTGCCAGCAGTACCGGGATTTGGACTGGAAACACCATATATTTT
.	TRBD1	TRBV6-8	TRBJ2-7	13	CASSEGTGNEQYF	TGTGCCAGCAGTGAGGGGACAGGGAACGAGCAGTACTTC
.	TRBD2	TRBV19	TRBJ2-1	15	CASWTSSGGYNEQFF	TGTGCCAGTTGGACCTCTAGCGGGGGTTACAATGAGCAGTTCTTC
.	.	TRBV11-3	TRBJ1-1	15	CASTLGSNLNTEAFF	TGTGCCAGCACCCTTGGGAGCAACCTGAACACTGAAGCTTTCTTT
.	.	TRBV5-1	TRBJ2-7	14	CASMEGPSSYEQYF	TGCGCCAGCATGGAGGGTCCTAGCTCCTACGAGCAGTACTTC
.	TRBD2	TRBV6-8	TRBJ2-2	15	CASSPSGSHTGELFF	TGTGCCAGCAGTCCTAGCGGGAGCCACACCGGGGAGCTGTTTTTT
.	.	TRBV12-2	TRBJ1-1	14	CASRLEGAKTEAFF	TGTGCAAGTCGCTTGGAGGGGGCAAAGACTGAAGCTTTCTTT
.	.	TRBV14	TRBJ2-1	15	CASSPERVNYNEQFF	TGTGCCAGCAGCCCAGAGCGGGTGAACTACAATGAGCAGTTCTTC
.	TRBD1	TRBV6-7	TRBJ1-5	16	CASSEGQGSGNQPQHF	TGTGCCAGCAGTGAAGGACAGGGGTCAGGCAATCAGCCCCAGCATTTT
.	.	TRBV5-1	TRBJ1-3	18	CASSFNPMTEGSGNTIYF	TGCGCCAGCAGCTTCAACCCAATGACAGAGGGCTCTGGAAACACCATATATTTT
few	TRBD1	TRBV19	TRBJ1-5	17	CASTPSGTGHSNQPQHF	TGTGCCAGTACCCCTTCCGGGACAGGGCATAGCAATCAGCCCCAGCATTTT
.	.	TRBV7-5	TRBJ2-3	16	CASSRTPGGLGDTQYF	TGTGCCAGCAGCCGGACACCGGGGGGGCTAGGAGATACGCAGTATTTT
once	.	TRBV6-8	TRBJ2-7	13	CASRRDTPYEQYF	TGTGCCAGCAGACGGGACACCCCATACGAGCAGTACTTC
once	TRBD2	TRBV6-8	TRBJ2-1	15	CASSESGGAYNEQFF	TGTGCCAGCAGTGAGAGCGGGGGGGCCTACAATGAGCAGTTCTTC
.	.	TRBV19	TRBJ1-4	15	CASSLGARRDEKLFF	TGTGCCAGTAGCCTAGGGGCCAGAAGAGATGAAAAACTGTTTTTT
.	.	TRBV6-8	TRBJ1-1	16	CASSYSIGTMNTEAFF	TGTGCCAGCAGTTACTCGATCGGCACCATGAACACTGAAGCTTTCTTT
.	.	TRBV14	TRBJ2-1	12	CASSQAGYEQFF	TGTGCCAGCAGCCAAGCTGGGTACGAGCAGTTCTTC
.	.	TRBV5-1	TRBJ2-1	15	CASSLQGSRYNEQFF	TGCGCCAGCAGCCTACAGGGTAGTCGCTACAATGAGCAGTTCTTC
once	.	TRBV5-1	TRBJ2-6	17	CASTPAPQGSGANVLTF	TGCGCCAGCACTCCGGCTCCACAAGGATCTGGGGCCAACGTCCTGACTTTC
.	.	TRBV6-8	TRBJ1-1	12	CASSPSNTEAFF	TGTGCCAGCAGTCCATCGAACACTGAAGCTTTCTTT
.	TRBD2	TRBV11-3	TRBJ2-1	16	CASSAQGLAGGYEQFF	TGTGCCAGCAGCGCTCAGGGACTAGCGGGAGGCTATGAGCAGTTCTTC
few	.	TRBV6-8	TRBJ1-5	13	CASSYGLSQPQHF	TGTGCCAGCAGTTACGGTCTATCTCAGCCCCAGCATTTT
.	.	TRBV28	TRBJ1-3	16	CASSLWGGSSGNTIYF	TGTGCCAGCAGTTTATGGGGGGGGTCCTCTGGAAACACCATATATTTT
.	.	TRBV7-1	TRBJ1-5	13	CASSVVTYQPQHF	TGTGCCAGCAGCGTCGTCACCTATCAGCCCCAGCATTTT
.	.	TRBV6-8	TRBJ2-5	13	CASRKTGGETQYF	TGTGCCAGCAGGAAAACAGGAGGCGAGACCCAGTACTTC
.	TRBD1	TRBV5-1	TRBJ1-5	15	CASSLTTGGEQPQHF	TGCGCCAGCAGCTTGACCACAGGGGGCGAGCAGCCCCAGCATTTT
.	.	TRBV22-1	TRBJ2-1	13	CASSSGLTNEQFF	TGTGCCAGCAGTTCGGGACTCACAAATGAGCAGTTCTTC
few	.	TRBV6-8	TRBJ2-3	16	CASSPPRGAHTDTQYF	TGTGCCAGCAGCCCCCCGCGGGGTGCCCACACAGATACGCAGTATTTT
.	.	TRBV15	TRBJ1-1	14	CATSRRQAHTEAFF	TGTGCCACCAGCAGGCGACAGGCTCACACTGAAGCTTTCTTT
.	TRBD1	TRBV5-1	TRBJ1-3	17	CASSLQGARNSGNTIYF	TGCGCCAGCAGCCTCCAGGGGGCCAGGAACTCTGGAAACACCATATATTTT
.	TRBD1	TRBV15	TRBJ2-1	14	CATSTRGQANEQFF	TGTGCCACCAGCACCCGGGGACAGGCCAATGAGCAGTTCTTC
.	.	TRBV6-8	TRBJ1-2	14	CASSKTGFNYGYTF	TGTGCCAGCAGTAAGACAGGTTTCAACTATGGCTACACCTTC
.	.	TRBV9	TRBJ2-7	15	CASTPGTTFSYEQYF	TGTGCCAGCACCCCCGGGACAACCTTCTCCTACGAGCAGTACTTC
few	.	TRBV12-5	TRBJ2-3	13	CASGPRNTDTQYF	TGTGCTAGTGGCCCCCGGAACACAGATACGCAGTATTTT
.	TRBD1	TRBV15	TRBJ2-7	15	CATSRAGQGSYEQYF	TGTGCCACCAGCAGAGCCGGACAGGGCAGCTACGAGCAGTACTTC
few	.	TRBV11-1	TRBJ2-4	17	CASSALQGEKAKNIQYF	TGTGCCAGCAGCGCATTACAGGGAGAGAAGGCCAAAAACATTCAGTACTTC
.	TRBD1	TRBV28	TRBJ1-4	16	CASSLPGQIRGEKLFF	TGTGCCAGCAGTTTACCGGGACAGATCCGGGGTGAAAAACTGTTTTTT